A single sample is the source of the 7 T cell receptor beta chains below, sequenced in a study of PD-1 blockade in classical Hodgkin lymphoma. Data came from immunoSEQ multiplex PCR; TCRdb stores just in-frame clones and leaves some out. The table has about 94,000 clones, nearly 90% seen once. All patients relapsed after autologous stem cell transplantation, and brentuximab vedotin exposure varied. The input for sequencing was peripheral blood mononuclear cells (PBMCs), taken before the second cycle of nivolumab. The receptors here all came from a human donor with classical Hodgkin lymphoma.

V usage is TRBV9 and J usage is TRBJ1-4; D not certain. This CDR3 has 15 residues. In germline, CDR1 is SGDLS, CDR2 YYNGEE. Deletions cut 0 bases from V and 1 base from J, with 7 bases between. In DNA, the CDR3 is TGTGCCAGCAGCGTAGGGGAGGGAACTAATGAAAAACTGTTTTTT. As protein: CASSVGEGTNEKLFF.

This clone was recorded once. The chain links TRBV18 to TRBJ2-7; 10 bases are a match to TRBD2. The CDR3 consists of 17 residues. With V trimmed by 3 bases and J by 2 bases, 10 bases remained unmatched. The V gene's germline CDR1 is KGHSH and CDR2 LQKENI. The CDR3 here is CASSPSWTSGPTYEQYF. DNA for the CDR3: TGTGCCAGCTCACCCTCCTGGACTAGCGGCCCAACCTACGAGCAGTACTTC.

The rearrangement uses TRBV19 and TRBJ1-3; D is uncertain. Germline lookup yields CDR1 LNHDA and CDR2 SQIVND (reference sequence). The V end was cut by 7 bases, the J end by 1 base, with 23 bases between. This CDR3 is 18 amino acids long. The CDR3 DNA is TGTGCCAGTACCACTCTCATTCGTGGGCCTCTATCTGGAAACACCATATATTTT. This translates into CASTTLIRGPLSGNTIYF.

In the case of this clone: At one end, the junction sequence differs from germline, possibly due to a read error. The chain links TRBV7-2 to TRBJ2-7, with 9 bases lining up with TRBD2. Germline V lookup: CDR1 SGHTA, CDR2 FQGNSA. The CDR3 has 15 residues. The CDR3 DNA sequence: TGTGCCAGCAGCTTAGGATCTAGCGGGATGTACGGGCAGTACTTC. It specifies CASSLGSSGMYGQYF.

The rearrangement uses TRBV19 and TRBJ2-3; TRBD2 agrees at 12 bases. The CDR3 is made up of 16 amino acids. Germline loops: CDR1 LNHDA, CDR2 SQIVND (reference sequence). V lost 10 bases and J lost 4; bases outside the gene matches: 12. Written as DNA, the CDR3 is TGTGCCACAAGGCATCCGGGACTAGCGGGTTCAGATACGCAGTATTTT. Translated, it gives CATRHPGLAGSDTQYF. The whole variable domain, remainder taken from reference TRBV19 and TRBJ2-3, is DGGITQSPKYLFRKEGQNVTLSCEQNLNHDAMYWYRQDPGQGLRLIYYSQIVNDFQKGDIAEGYSVSREKKESFPLTVTSAQKNPTAFYLCATRHPGLAGSDTQYFGPGTRLTVL.

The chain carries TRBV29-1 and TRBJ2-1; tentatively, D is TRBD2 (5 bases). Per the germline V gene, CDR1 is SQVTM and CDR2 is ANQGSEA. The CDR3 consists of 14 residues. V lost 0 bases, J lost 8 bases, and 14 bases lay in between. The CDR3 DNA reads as TGCAGCGTTGAAGATTATGGTCCGGGATATGAGCAGTTCTTC. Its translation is CSVEDYGPGYEQFF.

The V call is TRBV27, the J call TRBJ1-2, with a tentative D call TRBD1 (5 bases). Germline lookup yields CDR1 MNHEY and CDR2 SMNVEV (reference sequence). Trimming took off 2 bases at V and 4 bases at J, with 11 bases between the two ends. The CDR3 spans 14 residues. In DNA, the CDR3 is TGTGCCAGCAGTTTAGTTGGGGCGCCCTATGGCTACACCTTC. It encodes CASSLVGAPYGYTF.